The T cell receptor beta chain under discussion was sequenced for a study of T cells in Graves' hyperthyroidism and ophthalmopathy. CDR1 and CDR2 from the germline V gene are WNHNN and SYGVQD (reference sequence). The CDR3 consists of 16 residues. Trimming took 0 bases from V and 3 from J, leaving 15 bases between them. This clonotype was observed a few times. What it binds is unknown. Graves' hyperthyroidism without ophthalmopathy progression within 18 months was termed stable. Regions amplified from RNA transcripts were the TCR beta CDR3 regions. The study used the HTBI primer set for a first-round RT-PCR of the TCR CDR3. In TCRdb, the multiplex PCR reads were re-called with MiXCR into one record per CDR3 protein. The sample lists hundreds of thousands of distinct CDR3 sequences, around 15% occurring once. Study results and caveats: The authors' 13 V-J model separated ophthalmopathy from stable hyperthyroidism.

The sample was blood. The V and J genes are TRBV10-1 and TRBJ2-7, with D perhaps matching TRBD2 (5 bases). The clonotype comes from a woman aged 30 to 39 with Graves' hyperthyroidism. DNA for the CDR3: TGCGCCAGCAGTGAGTCAACTCTTTCCAGCGGCTACGAGCAGTACTTC. This codes for CASSESTLSSGYEQYF.